Each of the 18 T cell receptor beta chains below was sequenced from the same sample in a study of OX40 agonist ivuxolimab in advanced cancers. Method: immunoSEQ multiplex PCR; TCRdb's copy keeps in-frame clones and lacks some. The sample consists of under 20,000 clones, around four fifths of them appearing once. The input for sequencing was CD4+ or CD8+ T cells sorted from blood, taken in a trial of the OX40 agonist ivuxolimab. Receptors were obtained from an adult with an advanced solid tumor such as melanoma, head and neck, liver or kidney cancer.

V is TRBV14 and J is TRBJ2-7; 9 bases fit TRBD2. CDR1 and CDR2 (germline): SGHDN, FVKESK. The ends lost 0 bases at V and 5 bases at J; junction bases unmatched: 14. The CDR3 contains 18 residues. CDR3 bases: TGTGCCAGCAGCCAAGATCCCTCTAGCGGGGCTTTGATGGACGAGCAGTACTTC. This translates into CASSQDPSSGALMDEQYF. Using reference TRBV14 and TRBJ2-7 for the parts outside the CDR3, the full variable domain is EAGVTQFPSHSVIEKGQTVTLRCDPISGHDNLYWYRRVMGKEIKFLLHFVKESKQDESGMPNNRFLAERTGGTYSTLKVQPAELEDSGVYFCASSQDPSSGALMDEQYFGPGTRLTVT.

The chain links TRBV2 to TRBJ1-2, with no clear D. Germline V gene lookup returns CDR1 SNHLY and CDR2 FYNNEI. V lost 5 bases, J lost 2 bases, and 6 bases lay in between. The CDR3 runs to 12 residues. The CDR3 here is CASSPVNYGYTF. In DNA, the CDR3 is TGTGCCAGCAGTCCCGTGAACTATGGCTACACCTTC.

This chain uses TRBV9 with TRBJ1-2, with no clear D. CDR1 and CDR2 from the germline V gene are SGDLS and YYNGEE. The germline V and J ends were trimmed by 0 bases and 3 bases, with 3 bases remaining between them. There are 12 residues in the CDR3. CDR3 loop: CASSVGDYGYTF. CDR3 coding DNA: TGTGCCAGCAGCGTAGGTGACTATGGCTACACCTTC.

The chain recombines TRBV6-5 with TRBJ2-6; tentative D call: TRBD1 (5 bases). The germline V and J ends were trimmed by 6 bases and 7 bases, with 13 bases remaining between them. The CDR3 contains 14 residues. CDR1 and CDR2 from the germline V gene are MNHEY and SVGAGI. The DNA of the CDR3 is TGTGCCAGCAGCACAGGTCCCGTCGCCAACGTCCTGACTTTC. Translating it yields CASSTGPVANVLTF.

The chain recombines TRBV7-9 with TRBJ2-2, with 8 bases fitting TRBD2. Germline V gives CDR1 SEHNR, CDR2 FQNEAQ (reference sequence). V shed 3 bases and J 7 bases; nucleotides not matched to a gene: 16. This CDR3 region has 18 residues. The DNA of the CDR3 is TGTGCCAGCAGCTTCCAGGCAACGACGGGGGGGTTCGGCGGGGAGCTGTTTTTT. This codes for CASSFQATTGGFGGELFF. The full variable domain, with the rest looked up from reference TRBV7-9 and TRBJ2-2, is DTGVSQNPRHKITKRGQNVTFRCDPISEHNRLYWYRQTLGQGPEFLTYFQNEAQLEKSRLLSDRFSAERPKGSFSTLEIQRTEQGDSAMYLCASSFQATTGGFGGELFFGEGSRLTVL.

The rearrangement joins TRBV16 to TRBJ1-1, with 8 bases identical to TRBD1. The CDR3 length is 16 residues. The germline V gene has CDR1 KGHSY and CDR2 FQNENV. J gave up 0 bases and V 0 bases, and 3 bases lay outside the gene matches. CDR3 amino acids: CASSQSDRVLNTEAFF. DNA of the CDR3: TGTGCCAGCAGCCAATCGGACAGGGTTCTGAACACTGAAGCTTTCTTT.

The chain couples TRBV4-3 to TRBJ1-6; 8 nucleotides agree with TRBD1. The germline CDR1 and CDR2 sequences are LGHNA and YSLEER. The CDR3 runs to 15 residues. Unmatched junction bases numbered 3, after V lost 0 bases and J lost 8 bases. Written as DNA, the CDR3 is TGCGCCAGCAGCCAAGAGCGACAGGGGTATTCACCCCTCCACTTT. Translation gives CASSQERQGYSPLHF.

The CDR3 DNA sequence: TGTGCCAGCAGCCTACTAGCGGGTGAGCAGTTCTTC. Protein: CASSLLAGEQFF. The V gene is TRBV5-6, the J gene TRBJ2-1; 9 bases match TRBD2. With V trimmed by 4 bases and J by 9 bases, 2 bases remained unmatched. CDR3 length: 12 residues. Germline lookup yields CDR1 SGHDT and CDR2 YYEEEE.

V gene TRBV5-6 combines with J gene TRBJ1-1, with D possibly matching TRBD1 (6 bases). V lost 4 bases and J 4 bases, leaving 14 bases between the germline ends. From germline, CDR1 is SGHDT and CDR2 YYEEEE. The CDR3 is made up of 14 amino acids. CDR3 sequence (DNA): TGTGCCAGCAGCCCACAGGGACCCCTCACTGAAGCTTTCTTT. This sequence encodes CASSPQGPLTEAFF.

The genes are TRBV15 and TRBJ2-1, with TRBD2 matching over 12 bases. CDR1 and CDR2 from the germline V gene are LNHNV and YYDKDF (reference sequence). The CDR3 sequence is 16 residues long. The ends lost 3 bases at V and 8 bases at J; junction bases unmatched: 8. The CDR3 loop is CATSSVPGLAGHEQFF. The CDR3 region has the DNA TGTGCCACCAGCAGCGTACCGGGACTAGCGGGCCATGAGCAGTTCTTC. Variable domain in full (rest from reference TRBV15 and TRBJ2-1): DAMVIQNPRYQVTQFGKPVTLSCSQTLNHNVMYWYQQKSSQAPKLLFHYYDKDFNNEADTPDNFQSRRPNTSFCFLDIRSPGLGDTAMYLCATSSVPGLAGHEQFFGPGTRLTVL.

V and J are TRBV11-1 and TRBJ1-1, with D tentatively TRBD1 (5 bases). CDR1 is SGHAT, CDR2 FQDESV, per germline (reference sequence). The CDR3 length is 16 residues. V dropped 5 bases and J dropped 2 bases, with 18 bases sitting between them. CDR3 protein: CASSVDLWGGNTEAFF. Here the CDR3 DNA reads TGTGCCAGCAGCGTCGATCTGTGGGGCGGAAACACTGAAGCTTTCTTT.

The CDR3 protein is CASSSDRATNEKLFF. CDR3 bases: TGTGCCAGTAGTTCGGACCGTGCAACTAATGAAAAACTGTTTTTT. The rearrangement uses TRBV19 and TRBJ1-4, with D uncertain. Germline V CDR1 and CDR2: LNHDA, SQIVND (reference sequence). V was trimmed by 5 bases and J by 0 bases, leaving 10 bases between them. The CDR3 length is 15 residues.

The V call is TRBV28, the J call TRBJ2-7; D is possibly TRBD2 (5 bases). The length of the CDR3 is 13 residues. Trimming left V 5 bases short and J 5 bases short, with 13 bases between. Per the germline V gene, CDR1 is MDHEN and CDR2 is SYDVKM. The CDR3, as DNA: TGTGCCAGCAGTCAGGTAGGGCGGGACGAGCAGTACTTC. Translating gives CASSQVGRDEQYF.

The chain carries TRBV5-4 and TRBJ2-1; the D gene is possibly TRBD2 (5 bases). V lost 0 bases and J 7 bases, leaving 17 bases between the germline ends. The length of the CDR3 is 16 residues. The germline CDR1 and CDR2 sequences are SGHNT and YYREEE (reference sequence). CDR3 region: CASSLEWPPGENEQFF. In nucleotides, the CDR3 is TGTGCCAGCAGCTTGGAGTGGCCACCCGGGGAGAATGAGCAGTTCTTC. Full variable domain (remainder filled in from reference TRBV5-4 and TRBJ2-1): ETGVTQSPTHLIKTRGQQVTLRCSSQSGHNTVSWYQQALGQGPQFIFQYYREEENGRGNFPPRFSGLQFPNYSSELNVNALELDDSALYLCASSLEWPPGENEQFFGPGTRLTVL.

The rearrangement links TRBV4-3 to TRBJ1-1, with no clear D. The V gene lost 0 bases and the J gene lost 0 bases, with 17 bases spanning the gap. CDR3 length: 18 residues. Germline V gives CDR1 LGHNA, CDR2 YSLEER. CDR3 sequence (DNA): TGCGCCAGCAGCCAAGATGCGTTATCCATTTCAGTGAACACTGAAGCTTTCTTT. It yields the protein CASSQDALSISVNTEAFF.

The J gene is TRBJ2-7, the V gene TRBV27; 9 bases match TRBD2. The CDR3 is made up of 13 amino acids. Unmatched junction bases numbered 2, after V lost 2 bases and J lost 6 bases. The germline V gene encodes CDR1 MNHEY and CDR2 SMNVEV (reference sequence). In nucleotides, the CDR3 is TGTGCCAGCAGTTTAGCACTAGCGGGCGAGCAGTACTTC. It is translated as CASSLALAGEQYF.

In this sample, this clone is medium-sized. CDR3 loop: CATSTGGETQYF. CDR3 sequence (DNA): TGTGCCACCTCAACGGGGGGAGAGACCCAGTACTTC. The chain uses TRBV7-9 and TRBJ2-5, with TRBD2 matching 7 bases. The CDR3 has 12 residues. With V trimmed by 10 bases and J by 4 bases, 6 bases remained unmatched. In germline, CDR1 is SEHNR, CDR2 FQNEAQ (reference sequence). The full variable domain, its missing parts supplied by reference TRBV7-9 and TRBJ2-5, is DTGVSQNPRHKITKRGQNVTFRCDPISEHNRLYWYRQTLGQGPEFLTYFQNEAQLEKSRLLSDRFSAERPKGSFSTLEIQRTEQGDSAMYLCATSTGGETQYFGPGTRLLVL.

This clone was recorded only once. Written as DNA, the CDR3 is TGTGCCAGCAGCTCAGGGCGGCAGTTCAATCAGCCCCAGCATTTT. Translating it yields CASSSGRQFNQPQHF. The gene calls are TRBV21-1 and TRBJ1-5; TRBD1 is the table's D call, not checked against the DNA. TRBV21-1 is an annotated pseudogene. The CDR3 length is 15 residues.